Listed below are T cell receptor beta chains from one sample, sequenced in a study of cytomegalovirus exposure and HLA in healthy donors. Data came from immunoSEQ multiplex PCR; TCRdb stores just in-frame clones and leaves some out. This table has 70,000 to 90,000 clones, 75% to 85% appearing once. Sequencing was performed on PBMCs. The origin of the receptors is a man aged 65 to 85 in good health and CMV-seropositive. Each CDR3 is given with its conserved first and last residue.

TRBJ2-5 TRBV10-3 CAISKGAFQETQYF
TRBJ2-7 TRBV7-9 CASSFLQGANYEQYF
TRBJ2-3 TRBV5-1 CASSLYQGGPDTQYF
TRBJ2-3 TRBV5-8 CASSLSLAGGTDTQYF
TRBJ1-5 TRBV2 CASSDRGGGNQPQHF
TRBJ2-2 TRBV7-9 CASILGGGSSDTGELFF
TRBJ2-7 TRBV5-1 CASSLDRGLSYEQYF
TRBJ2-1 TRBV28 CASSIPGVLDEQFF
TRBJ2-5 TRBV4-1 CASSQGGLAGGSETQYF
TRBJ2-2 TRBV4-1 CASSQDGRGVRGTGELFF
TRBJ2-7 TRBV29-1 CSDSPARGFYEQYF
TRBJ2-3 TRBV15 CATSILAGSTDTQYF
TRBJ1-1 TRBV30 CAWRALMNTEAFF
TRBJ1-5 TRBV4-2 CASSRTLEGNQPQHF
TRBJ1-1 TRBV7-9 CASSPGQSDTEAFF
TRBJ1-4 TRBV11-2 CASSLRSTATNEKLFF
TRBJ1-6 TRBV5-1 CASKAGTGRTPLHF
TRBJ2-7 TRBV27 CASSRGYEQYF
TRBJ2-3 TRBV10-3 CAISESTSGSRDTQYF
TRBJ1-5 TRBV18 CASSPGTGGNQPQHF